The clone carrying this T cell receptor (beta chain) was counted at least ten times. Its antigen is not known. The CDR3 is 17 residues long. The V gene's germline CDR1 is SEHNR and CDR2 FQNEAQ (reference sequence). J lost 6 bases, V lost 5 bases, and 18 bases had no gene match. Previously published methods and listed TCR primers were used for the bulk TCR libraries. One entry per CDR3 protein, called by TCRdb with MiXCR from the PCR reads. The sample lists just under 650,000 distinct CDR3 sequences; around 20% were seen once. These data belong to a study of molecular identifiers for immune sequencing clone quantification. Naive CD8 T cell sorting was performed on the CD8+CD4-CCR7+CD45RA+ phenotype. Study-wide results and caveats: In naive cells, under 1% of molecules belonged to clones above 20 RNA copies, against over 97% in effector cells. Molecules of identical TCR sharing a barcode could underestimate highly expanded clone sizes.

The receptor was derived from a human donor in good health. Some libraries in this study had Jurkat cell RNA spiked in. The chain joins TRBV7-9 to TRBJ2-7; 8 bases align to TRBD1. The sample consisted of naive CD8+ T cells from blood, with Jurkat cell RNA spiked in. Regarding subset: FACS-sorted CD8+CD4-CCR7+CD45RA+ naive T cells. The DNA of the CDR3 is TGTGCCAGCAGCCCCCCCAGGGCAGGGGGCCTGGTACTCGAGCAGTACTTC. It is translated as CASSPPRAGGLVLEQYF.